These 12 T cell receptor beta chains were all obtained from the same sample, sequenced in a study of blood T cell repertoires in COVID-19. TCRdb keeps only in-frame clones here, not all; method: immunoSEQ multiplex PCR. The table has 130,000 or so clones, about four fifths seen once. The sample comprised peripheral blood. Receptors were obtained from a man older than 75 with active or convalescent COVID-19.

The chain combines TRBV5-1 with TRBJ1-4; TRBD1 is a possible D gene (6 bases). The CDR3 spans 15 residues. Trimming took off 3 bases at V and 4 bases at J, with 13 bases between the two ends. Germline V lookup: CDR1 SGHRS, CDR2 YFSETQ. CDR3 region: CASSYGQSFNEKLFF. The CDR3 DNA follows: TGCGCCAGCAGCTACGGACAGAGTTTTAATGAAAAACTGTTTTTT.

The rearrangement links TRBV2 to TRBJ2-7, with TRBD1 matching over 9 bases. The germline V gene encodes CDR1 SNHLY and CDR2 FYNNEI. The CDR3 sequence is 14 residues long. The V segment lost 5 bases and the J segment 3 bases; nucleotides outside the gene matches: 5. The CDR3 bases are TGTGCCAGCAGTTCGGACAGGGGCGGCTACGAGCAGTACTTC. Its protein is CASSSDRGGYEQYF.

The genes are TRBV7-2 and TRBJ1-4; tentatively, D is TRBD1 (5 bases). CDR1 and CDR2 (germline): SGHTA, FQGNSA. This CDR3 is built from 15 residues. Trimming left V 1 base short and J 8 bases short, with 14 bases between. Here the CDR3 DNA reads TGTGCCAGCAGCTTAGGACAGTCTCTTTTGGAAAAACTGTTTTTT. Protein: CASSLGQSLLEKLFF.

This clone appeared once. The chain uses TRBV10-2 and TRBJ1-2; maybe TRBD1 (5 bases). Germline V gives CDR1 WSHSY, CDR2 SAAADI. Trimming shortened V by 8 bases and J by 0 bases, and 10 bases separated the two germline ends. The CDR3 covers 13 residues. CDR3: CASRQIANYGYTF. CDR3 DNA: TGCGCCAGCCGACAGATTGCTAACTATGGCTACACCTTC.

The chain recombines TRBV19 with TRBJ2-7; 10 bases are shared with TRBD1. Per germline, CDR1 LNHDA and CDR2 SQIVND (reference sequence). Trimming took 10 bases from V and 6 from J; bases not matched to a gene: 6. The CDR3 runs 12 residues. This chain's CDR3 is CATQDRGREQYF. For the CDR3, the DNA is TGTGCCACCCAAGACAGGGGGCGCGAGCAGTACTTC.

This clone was observed at least ten times. J is TRBJ2-1 and V is TRBV5-6; the D is unclear. The germline gives CDR1 SGHDT, CDR2 YYEEEE. This CDR3 has 12 amino acids. V was clipped by 0 bases and J by 5 bases, with 3 bases between them. In nucleotides, the CDR3 is TGTGCCAGCAGCTTGGCCGACAATGAGCAGTTCTTC. It yields the protein CASSLADNEQFF.

The gene calls are TRBV7-2 and TRBJ2-2; no firm D call. The germline V gene encodes CDR1 SGHTA and CDR2 FQGNSA. This CDR3 is 16 amino acids long. V lost 1 base to trimming and J lost 4 bases, with 13 bases between them. CDR3 sequence: CASSLGSSSGTGELFF. The DNA of the CDR3 is TGTGCCAGCAGCTTAGGATCGTCCTCCGGCACCGGGGAGCTGTTTTTT.

The chain joins TRBV19 to TRBJ1-4; D possibly corresponds to TRBD1 (6 bases). V was trimmed by 8 bases and J by 0 bases, leaving 7 bases between them. Germline V gene sequence: CDR1 LNHDA, CDR2 SQIVND (reference sequence). The CDR3 is made up of 13 amino acids. For the CDR3, the DNA is TGTGCCAGTCGACAGGCAACTAATGAAAAACTGTTTTTT. Translating gives CASRQATNEKLFF.

The rearrangement links TRBV7-8 to TRBJ2-3; no reliable D call. The CDR3 contains 13 residues. V lost 1 base to trimming and J lost 6 bases, with 8 bases between them. Looked up from germline, CDR1 is SGHVS and CDR2 is FQNEAQ. The CDR3 protein is CASSLDSRDTQYF. Written as DNA, the CDR3 is TGTGCCAGCAGCTTAGATAGCCGCGATACGCAGTATTTT.

This clone came up a few times. The chain couples TRBV12-3 or TRBV12-4 to TRBJ1-2; D call uncertain. The length of the CDR3 is 13 residues. Between the trimmed V and J ends, which lost 7 bases and 8 bases, there was a span of 17 bases. The CDR3 nucleotides are TGTGCCAGCACCAGAGGGAGGATAAACGGCTACACCTTC. Translating gives CASTRGRINGYTF.

This chain joins TRBV19 and TRBJ1-4, with D unresolved. This CDR3 comprises 13 residues. With 1 base removed from V and 8 bases from J, the gap between germline ends came to 8 bases. Germline V gene sequence: CDR1 LNHDA, CDR2 SQIVND (reference sequence). The CDR3 DNA sequence: TGTGCCAGTAGTATAGTGGGAGGGGAAAAACTGTTTTTT. Protein product: CASSIVGGEKLFF.

CDR3: CASSHRLETDTQYF. In DNA, the CDR3 is TGTGCCAGCAGCCACCGGCTAGAAACAGATACGCAGTATTTT. The chain has TRBV9 and TRBJ2-3; D ambiguous. Germline assignment: CDR1 SGDLS and CDR2 YYNGEE. This CDR3 comprises 14 residues. Trimming took 4 bases from V and 3 from J, leaving 12 bases between them.